This TCR beta chain was retrieved from a study of shared clonotypes between healthy human individuals. Whole-study results and caveats: Non-shared clonotypes had lower generation probabilities than clonotypes shared by all four sorted-subset donors. Clonotypes that were shared across four donors made up roughly 5% of naive CD4 clonotypes. A limitation of the genetic and exposure-history diversity represented arose from few donors.

V was pared by 2 bases and J by 0 bases, with 17 bases between. This CDR3 has 17 residues. The V gene's germline CDR1 is LNHNV and CDR2 YYDKDF (reference sequence). Profiling relied on immunoSEQ multiplex PCR, and the TCRdb table lists in-frame clones only, not all of them. The sample holds around 2.3 million clones; roughly 95% are singletons and the top ten take approximately 0.13%. For this clone: Its specificity is unknown.

Material for sequencing was naive CD4+ T cells sorted from blood. Subset indicated: CD45RA+ positively selected. V is TRBV15 and J is TRBJ2-7; TRBD2 might be the D (5 bases). This receptor was taken from a man aged 18 to 29 in good health. The CDR3 reads CATSRSKDGVVSYEQYF. In nucleotides, the CDR3 is TGTGCCACCAGCAGAAGTAAGGACGGGGTCGTCTCCTACGAGCAGTACTTC.